This T cell receptor (beta chain) was identified in a study of CD4 T cells in relation to SARS-CoV-2 and coronaviruses. Study context: After roughly 11 days of antigen culture, PBMC TCR beta CDR3s were sequenced.

As for this clone: Its specificity is not known.

Trimming cost V 4 bases and J 8 bases; bases outside gene matches: 11. The CDR3 spans 16 residues. Per the germline V gene, CDR1 is SGHRS and CDR2 is YFSETQ. Libraries were prepared by immunoSEQ multiplex PCR; TCRdb keeps only in-frame clonotypes and omits some of them. The data contain about 18,000 clones, under 85% of them singletons. Unexposed donor CD4+ T cells date from about 2011-2018, before the COVID-19 pandemic. CD4+ T cells were isolated from the cells after more than 8 days of culture. The clonotype was recovered from a human donor in good health. This chain uses TRBV5-1 with TRBJ2-1, with 11 bases aligning to TRBD2. The material sequenced was CD4+ T cells from PBMCs, cultured in vitro. Here the CDR3 DNA reads TGCGCCAGCAGCCCGGGGACTAGCGGACCTATCGATGAGCAGTTCTTC. Its protein product is CASSPGTSGPIDEQFF. Using reference TRBV5-1 and TRBJ2-1 for the parts outside the CDR3, the full variable domain is KAGVTQTPRYLIKTRGQQVTLSCSPISGHRSVSWYQQTPGQGLQFLFEYFSETQRNKGNFPGRFSGRQFSNSRSEMNVSTLELGDSALYLCASSPGTSGPIDEQFFGPGTRLTVL.